The 7 T cell receptor beta chains in this list originate from one sample, sequenced in a study of T cell responses to AZD1222 COVID-19 vaccine. Data came from immunoSEQ multiplex PCR; TCRdb stores just in-frame clones and leaves some out. Of under 140,000 clones in the sample, 70% to 90% were seen once. Sequenced material: peripheral blood, taken on day 0 of AZD1222 vaccination. These receptors originate from an adult in good health.

The chain recombines TRBV2 with TRBJ1-2; D is ambiguous. The germline V gene has CDR1 SNHLY and CDR2 FYNNEI. CDR3 size: 12 residues. V lost 4 bases and J lost 0, with 3 bases in between. This chain's CDR3 is CASSVANYGYTF. CDR3 coding DNA: TGTGCCAGCAGTGTCGCTAACTATGGCTACACCTTC.

The chain uses TRBV10-3 and TRBJ1-2; a weak D match, TRBD1 (5 bases). The length of the CDR3 is 15 residues. The germline V and J ends were trimmed by 2 bases and 1 base, with 11 bases remaining between them. CDR1 is ENHRY and CDR2 is SYGVKD in the germline V gene. This chain's CDR3 is CAISEGWGSNYGYTF. The CDR3 nucleotides read TGTGCCATCAGTGAGGGGTGGGGCAGTAACTATGGCTACACCTTC.

This chain connects TRBV3-1 (or the pseudogene TRBV3-2) to TRBJ2-7; tentatively, D is TRBD2 (5 bases). The germline V gene has CDR1 LGHDT and CDR2 YNNKEL (reference sequence). Deletions cut 4 bases from V and 0 bases from J, with 7 bases between. The CDR3 is made up of 13 amino acids. CDR3 sequence: CASSRGLSYEQYF. As DNA, the CDR3 is TGTGCCAGCAGCCGCGGGCTCTCCTACGAGCAGTACTTC.

The rearrangement uses TRBV24-1 and TRBJ2-5, with a weak D call TRBD2 (5 bases). Germline values: CDR1 KGHDR, CDR2 SFDVKD. The CDR3 extends over 15 amino acids. V was clipped by 0 bases and J by 3 bases, with 10 bases between them. In DNA form, the CDR3 reads TGTGCCACCAGTGATTTGCAAGTCGGGAAAGAGACCCAGTACTTC. This codes for CATSDLQVGKETQYF.

The V call is TRBV6-2 or TRBV6-3, the J call TRBJ1-2, with 7 bases that match TRBD1. CDR1 is MNHEY and CDR2 is SVGEGT in the germline V gene. V lost 5 bases, J lost 5 bases, and 5 bases stayed unmatched. The CDR3 loop spans 13 amino acids. The CDR3 coding sequence is TGTGCCAGCAGTCTTCAGGGGGGGTATGGCTACACCTTC. Amino acid sequence: CASSLQGGYGYTF.

The rearrangement joins TRBV7-9 to TRBJ2-3; TRBD2 matches 7 bases. CDR3 length equals 15 residues. Germline V gene sequence: CDR1 SEHNR, CDR2 FQNEAQ (reference sequence). V lost 0 bases and J lost 5; bases outside the gene matches: 5. The CDR3 is CASSLAGGPGDTQYF. In DNA form, the CDR3 reads TGTGCCAGCAGCTTAGCGGGAGGGCCTGGAGATACGCAGTATTTT.

The chain combines TRBV4-1 with TRBJ2-3; 8 nucleotides line up with TRBD1. Germline lookup yields CDR1 MGHRA and CDR2 YSYEKL. The CDR3 has 18 residues. V gave up 4 bases and J gave up 0 bases; unmatched junction bases: 12. CDR3 residues: CASSLDRGFATSTDTQYF. In DNA, the CDR3 is TGCGCCAGCAGCCTCGACAGGGGATTTGCGACTAGCACAGATACGCAGTATTTT.